This entry concerns a single TCR beta chain. This sample is drawn from a study of T cell changes during pregnancy in multiple sclerosis. The table came from immunoSEQ multiplex PCR; TCRdb's copy has only in-frame clones and leaves some out. Of about 110,000 clones in the sample, roughly 90% are singletons; the top ten hold more than 1.5%. J was trimmed by 4 bases and V by 5 bases; bases with no gene match: 7. Per the germline V gene, CDR1 is SEHNR and CDR2 is FQNEAQ (reference sequence). The CDR3 spans 14 residues. The rearrangement uses TRBV7-9 and TRBJ1-1; TRBD1 aligns across 7 bases. The source was peripheral blood, collected in the third trimester of pregnancy. The clonotype comes from a female donor with multiple sclerosis, enrolled in a pregnancy study. The CDR3 region is CASSGTGVGTEAFF. The CDR3 DNA is TGTGCCAGCAGCGGAACAGGGGTGGGCACTGAAGCTTTCTTT. The full variable domain, completed using reference TRBV7-9 and TRBJ1-1, is DTGVSQNPRHKITKRGQNVTFRCDPISEHNRLYWYRQTLGQGPEFLTYFQNEAQLEKSRLLSDRFSAERPKGSFSTLEIQRTEQGDSAMYLCASSGTGVGTEAFFGQGTRLTVV.